This record concerns one T cell receptor (beta chain) sequence. The antigen remains undetermined. The data are from a study of T cell responses to AZD1222 COVID-19 vaccine. Between the trimmed V and J ends, which lost 1 base and 5 bases, there was a span of 10 bases. Germline assignment: CDR1 SGHRS and CDR2 YFSETQ. The CDR3 is made up of 13 amino acids. Sequencing used immunoSEQ multiplex PCR; TCRdb keeps in-frame clones, though not all of them. The profile shows 120,000 or so clones, approximately 90% of them singletons. Points from the study as a whole: Reportedly, close to half of spike-specific TCRs are directed against unmutated variant regions.

Second-dose timings of about 4 or about 12 weeks were pooled. The source is an adult who received the AZD1222 COVID-19 vaccine. Specimen: peripheral blood, collected 28 days after the second AZD1222 dose. The chain recombines TRBV5-1 with TRBJ2-7, with unresolved D. The CDR3 loop reads CASSLRPLNEQYF. In DNA, the CDR3 is TGCGCCAGCAGCTTGCGCCCTTTGAACGAGCAGTACTTC.